Shown below are 21 T cell receptor beta chains from a single sample sequenced in a study of OX40 agonist ivuxolimab in advanced cancers. The method was immunoSEQ multiplex PCR; TCRdb's version includes in-frame clones alone and lacks a portion of them. The sample lists about 79,000 clones, 92% occurring once. Sequenced material: CD4+ or CD8+ T cells sorted from blood, taken in a trial of the OX40 agonist ivuxolimab. The receptors here all came from an adult with an advanced solid tumor such as melanoma, head and neck, liver or kidney cancer.

This clone showed up just a few times. This CDR3 is CAWSVGRGRNTEAFF. CDR3 sequence (DNA): TGTGCCTGGAGTGTGGGCAGGGGGCGAAACACTGAAGCTTTCTTT. This chain joins TRBV30 and TRBJ1-1, with 8 positions matching TRBD1. Germline CDR1 is GTSNPN and CDR2 is SVGIG (reference sequence). This CDR3 spans 15 amino acids. Losses at the gene ends were 0 bases for V and 2 bases for J; bases not matched to a gene: 5.

This sequence joins TRBV5-8 and TRBJ2-7, with a possible D match to TRBD1 (6 bases). V shed 7 bases and J shed 7 bases, with 15 bases lying between them. The CDR3 length is 12 residues. Germline V gene lookup returns CDR1 SGHTS and CDR2 YDEGEE. The CDR3 coding sequence is TGTGCCAGCGGGGACACACCTCGAGAGCAGTACTTC. Amino acid sequence: CASGDTPREQYF.

The CDR3 coding sequence is TGTGCCAGCACTTCCCCGTCCGGGGAGCTGTTTTTT. It specifies CASTSPSGELFF. This chain connects TRBV25-1 to TRBJ2-2; D unresolved. The CDR3 has 12 amino acids. Germline CDR1 and CDR2: MGHDK and SYGVNS. Trimming shortened V by 7 bases and J by 6 bases, and 9 bases separated the two germline ends.

The chain employs TRBV5-5 and TRBJ2-3, with 11 bases aligning to TRBD2. In germline, CDR1 is SGHKS, CDR2 YYEKEE (reference sequence). The CDR3 has 19 amino acids. Trimming cost V 4 bases and J 1 base; bases outside gene matches: 14. CDR3: CASSRYGTSGRGGTDTQYF. In nucleotides, the CDR3 is TGTGCCAGCAGCCGATACGGGACTAGCGGAAGAGGGGGCACAGATACGCAGTATTTT. The full variable domain, in which reference TRBV5-5 and TRBJ2-3 provide the parts outside the CDR3, is DAGVTQSPTHLIKTRGQQVTLRCSPISGHKSVSWYQQVLGQGPQFIFQYYEKEERGRGNFPDRFSARQFPNYSSELNVNALLLGDSALYLCASSRYGTSGRGGTDTQYFGPGTRLTVL.

The J gene is TRBJ2-5, the V gene TRBV14, with TRBD2 matching over 7 bases. The CDR3 runs 14 residues. From germline, CDR1 is SGHDN and CDR2 FVKESK. V lost 4 bases and J lost 2; bases outside the gene matches: 4. The CDR3 coding sequence is TGTGCCAGCAGCCTGGGACTAATACAAGAGACCCAGTACTTC. Its protein is CASSLGLIQETQYF.

The genes are TRBV9 and TRBJ1-1, with D unresolved. CDR3 length: 15 residues. From germline, CDR1 is SGDLS and CDR2 YYNGEE. The V and J ends lost 0 bases and 0 bases respectively, with 9 bases between them. The CDR3: CASSVGAGMNTEAFF. CDR3 nucleotides: TGTGCCAGCAGCGTAGGGGCGGGAATGAACACTGAAGCTTTCTTT. The full variable domain, in which reference TRBV9 and TRBJ1-1 provide the parts outside the CDR3, is DSGVTQTPKHLITATGQRVTLRCSPRSGDLSVYWYQQSLDQGLQFLIQYYNGEERAKGNILERFSAQQFPDLHSELNLSSLELGDSALYFCASSVGAGMNTEAFFGQGTRLTVV.

This clone was detected only once. J is TRBJ2-3 and V is TRBV29-1; TRBD1 matches at 8 bases. Germline V gene sequence: CDR1 SQVTM, CDR2 ANQGSEA. Germline trimming cut 2 bases from V and 3 bases from J; bases unmatched to any gene: 1. The CDR3 runs to 13 residues. CDR3 protein: CSVETGGTDTQYF. DNA of the CDR3: TGCAGCGTTGAAACAGGGGGGACAGATACGCAGTATTTT.

The chain carries TRBV5-5 and TRBJ2-7, with D possibly being TRBD1 or TRBD2 (5 bases each). V shed 4 bases and J shed 4 bases, with 18 bases lying between them. The CDR3 contains 15 residues. Germline V CDR1 and CDR2: SGHKS, YYEKEE (reference sequence). The CDR3 is CASSPGLGTNYEQYF. CDR3 in DNA: TGTGCCAGCAGCCCGGGGCTGGGGACGAATTACGAGCAGTACTTC. The full variable domain, rest sourced from reference TRBV5-5 and TRBJ2-7, is DAGVTQSPTHLIKTRGQQVTLRCSPISGHKSVSWYQQVLGQGPQFIFQYYEKEERGRGNFPDRFSARQFPNYSSELNVNALLLGDSALYLCASSPGLGTNYEQYFGPGTRLTVT.

The chain recombines TRBV30 with TRBJ2-7; possibly TRBD1 or TRBD2 for D (5 bases each). The CDR3 totals 14 residues. Trimming took off 3 bases at V and 0 bases at J, with 12 bases between the two ends. Germline assignment: CDR1 GTSNPN and CDR2 SVGIG (reference sequence). The CDR3 sequence is CAWRPPGTSYEQYF. Here the CDR3 DNA reads TGTGCCTGGAGACCTCCCGGGACCTCCTACGAGCAGTACTTC. The full variable domain, with the rest looked up from reference TRBV30 and TRBJ2-7, is SQTIHQWPATLVQPVGSPLSLECTVEGTSNPNLYWYRQAAGRGLQLLFYSVGIGQISSEVPQNLSASRPQDRQFILSSKKLLLSDSGFYLCAWRPPGTSYEQYFGPGTRLTVT.

The chain is built from TRBV30 and TRBJ2-1, with 11 bases lining up with TRBD2. Germline assignment: CDR1 GTSNPN and CDR2 SVGIG (reference sequence). The CDR3 runs to 15 residues. V lost 4 bases and J lost 4; bases outside the gene matches: 6. In nucleotides, the CDR3 is TGTGCCTGGAATCGGGGGACTAGCGGATACAATGAGCAGTTCTTC. Encoded protein: CAWNRGTSGYNEQFF.

The chain employs TRBV2 and TRBJ2-2; D is possibly TRBD2 (5 bases). The CDR3 is 15 amino acids. Trimming left V 3 bases short and J 4 bases short, with 12 bases between. Germline-derived CDR1 and CDR2 are SNHLY and FYNNEI. The CDR3 spells CASSDPTRGTGELFF. For the CDR3, the DNA is TGTGCCAGCAGTGACCCTACCCGGGGCACCGGGGAGCTGTTTTTT.

CDR3 nucleotide sequence: TGCAGCGTTGCGGTCCCAAACGAGGACAGGGGGTCTGGCTACACCTTC. It is translated as CSVAVPNEDRGSGYTF. The rearrangement links TRBV29-1 to TRBJ1-2, with 10 bases fitting TRBD1. Trimming took 4 bases from V and 7 from J; bases not matched to a gene: 15. This CDR3 has 16 residues. CDR1 is SQVTM, CDR2 ANQGSEA, per germline.

V usage is TRBV19 and J usage is TRBJ2-3; 7 bases are a match to TRBD2. J was trimmed by 2 bases and V by 7 bases; bases with no gene match: 27. Germline loops: CDR1 LNHDA, CDR2 SQIVND (reference sequence). This CDR3 contains 21 residues. The CDR3 bases are TGTGCCAGTACCCTCTCCCCCTTCAGCGGGAACACTCCCATCATCACAGATACGCAGTATTTT. This translates into CASTLSPFSGNTPIITDTQYF.

The rearrangement links TRBV7-2 to TRBJ2-1, with no clear D. The length of the CDR3 is 12 residues. The germline V gene encodes CDR1 SGHTA and CDR2 FQGNSA. V dropped 5 bases and J dropped 3 bases, with 5 bases sitting between them. CDR3 DNA: TGTGCCAGCAGCCGGAACTACAATGAGCAGTTCTTC. Translation: CASSRNYNEQFF.

The chain links TRBV19 to TRBJ2-6; TRBD2 is a possible D gene (5 bases). Germline CDR1 LNHDA, CDR2 SQIVND (reference sequence). V was shortened by 3 bases and J by 0 bases, with 9 bases between the two germline ends. The CDR3 is 16 amino acids. The CDR3 DNA reads as TGTGCCAGTAGTATGAAAGGGAGCTCTGGGGCCAACGTCCTGACTTTC. It codes for CASSMKGSSGANVLTF.

This clone occurred a few times. In nucleotides, the CDR3 is TGTGCCTGTGCCGGGCCGGTGACGAACACTGAAGCTTTCTTT. Translating it yields CACAGPVTNTEAFF. The chain carries TRBV30 and TRBJ1-1; D unresolved. This CDR3 is built from 14 residues. In germline, CDR1 is GTSNPN, CDR2 SVGIG (reference sequence). Trimming took 6 bases from V and 1 from J, leaving 15 bases between them.

V usage is TRBV5-4 and J usage is TRBJ2-5, with a tentative D call TRBD2 (7 bases). The length of the CDR3 is 16 residues. Germline CDR1 reads SGHNT; CDR2 reads YYREEE (reference sequence). The V and J ends lost 4 bases and 1 base respectively, with 17 bases between them. CDR3 in amino acids: CASSPPPRGAQETQYF. The CDR3 DNA is TGTGCCAGCAGCCCTCCCCCCCGGGGGGCCCAAGAGACCCAGTACTTC.

The chain carries TRBV19 and TRBJ2-7, with 12 bases that match TRBD2. V gave up 6 bases and J gave up 6 bases; unmatched junction bases: 6. The CDR3 loop spans 14 amino acids. Per germline, CDR1 LNHDA and CDR2 SQIVND (reference sequence). The CDR3 is CASSVGLAGSEQYF. DNA of the CDR3: TGTGCCAGTAGCGTAGGACTAGCGGGAAGCGAGCAGTACTTC.

This rearrangement joins TRBV2 to TRBJ2-7; D is perhaps TRBD1 (6 bases). This CDR3 is 15 amino acids long. Germline assignment: CDR1 SNHLY and CDR2 FYNNEI. The germline V and J ends were trimmed by 10 bases and 1 base, with 20 bases remaining between them. CDR3: CATTWSRDISYEQYF. For the CDR3, the DNA is TGTGCCACCACTTGGTCGAGGGACATTTCCTACGAGCAGTACTTC. Supplemented by reference TRBV2 and TRBJ2-7, the full variable domain reads EPEVTQTPSHQVTQMGQEVILRCVPISNHLYFYWYRQILGQKVEFLVSFYNNEISEKSEIFDDQFSVERPDGSNFTLKIRSTKLEDSAMYFCATTWSRDISYEQYFGPGTRLTVT.

This clone was seen a single time. The rearrangement links TRBV5-4 to TRBJ2-6; no definite D call. Germline V gene lookup returns CDR1 SGHNT and CDR2 YYREEE (reference sequence). The ends were cut back, 4 bases at V and 2 bases at J, with 10 bases in the middle. The CDR3 sequence is 15 residues long. CDR3 bases: TGTGCCAGCAGCCCTGCTGGTGCTGGGGCCAACGTCCTGACTTTC. It is translated as CASSPAGAGANVLTF.

The gene calls are TRBV5-5 and TRBJ2-5; D is unresolved. CDR3 size: 15 residues. V was shortened by 3 bases and J by 0 bases, with 12 bases between the two germline ends. Germline assignment: CDR1 SGHKS and CDR2 YYEKEE (reference sequence). CDR3 DNA sequence: TGTGCCAGCAGCTCCCGACCCGGCGACCAAGAGACCCAGTACTTC. Residues: CASSSRPGDQETQYF.